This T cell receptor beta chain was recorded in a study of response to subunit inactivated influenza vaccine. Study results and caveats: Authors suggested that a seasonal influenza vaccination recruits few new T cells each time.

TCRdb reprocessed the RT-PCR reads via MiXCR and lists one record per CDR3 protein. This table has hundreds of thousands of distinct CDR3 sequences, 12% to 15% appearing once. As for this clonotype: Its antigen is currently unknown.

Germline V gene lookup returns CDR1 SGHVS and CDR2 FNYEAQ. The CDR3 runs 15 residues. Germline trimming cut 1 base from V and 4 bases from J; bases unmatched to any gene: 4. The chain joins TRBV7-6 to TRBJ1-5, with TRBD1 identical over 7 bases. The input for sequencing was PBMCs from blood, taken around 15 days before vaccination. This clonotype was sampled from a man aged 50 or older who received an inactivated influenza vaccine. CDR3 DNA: TGTGCCAGCAGCTTAGAACAGGGGTTTAATCAGCCCCAGCATTTT. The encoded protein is CASSLEQGFNQPQHF.